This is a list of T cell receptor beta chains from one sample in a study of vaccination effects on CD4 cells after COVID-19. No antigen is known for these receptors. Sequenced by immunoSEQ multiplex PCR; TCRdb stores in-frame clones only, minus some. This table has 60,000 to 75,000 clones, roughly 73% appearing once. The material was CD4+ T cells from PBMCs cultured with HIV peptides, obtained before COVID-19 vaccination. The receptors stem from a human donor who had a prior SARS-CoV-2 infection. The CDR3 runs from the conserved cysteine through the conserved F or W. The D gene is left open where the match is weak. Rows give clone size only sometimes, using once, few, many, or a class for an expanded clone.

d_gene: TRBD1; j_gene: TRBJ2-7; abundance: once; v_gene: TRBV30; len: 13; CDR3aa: CAWSQGAVYEQYF; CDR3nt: TGTGCCTGGAGTCAGGGGGCCGTGTACGAGCAGTACTTC
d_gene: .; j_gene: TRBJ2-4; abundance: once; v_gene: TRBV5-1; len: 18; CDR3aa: CASSLAAGILGAKNIQYF; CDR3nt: TGCGCCAGCAGCTTGGCCGCCGGGATCCTGGGGGCCAAAAACATTCAGTACTTC
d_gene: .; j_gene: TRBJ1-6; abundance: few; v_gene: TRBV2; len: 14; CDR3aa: CASSELGESLPLHF; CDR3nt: TGTGCCAGCAGTGAATTGGGGGAGAGTTTACCCCTCCACTTT
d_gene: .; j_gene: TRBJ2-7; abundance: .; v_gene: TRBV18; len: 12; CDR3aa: CASSLLVSEQYF; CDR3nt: TGTGCCAGCTCACTACTAGTATCCGAGCAGTACTTC
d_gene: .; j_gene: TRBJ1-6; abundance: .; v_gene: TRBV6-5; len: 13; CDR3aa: CASSRAGESPLHF; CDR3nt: TGTGCCAGCAGTAGGGCAGGGGAGTCACCCCTCCACTTT
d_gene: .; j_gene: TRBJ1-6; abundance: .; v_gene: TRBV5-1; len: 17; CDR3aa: CASSLASSGGADSPLHF; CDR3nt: TGCGCCAGCAGCTTGGCGTCTTCGGGGGGAGCAGATTCACCCCTCCACTTT
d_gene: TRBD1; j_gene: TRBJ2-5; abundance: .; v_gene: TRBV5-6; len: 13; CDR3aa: CASSWVQGETQYF; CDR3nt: TGTGCCAGCAGCTGGGTACAGGGGGAGACCCAGTACTTC
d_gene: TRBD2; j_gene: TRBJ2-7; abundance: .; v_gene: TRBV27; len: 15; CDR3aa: CASSPRLAGRHEQYF; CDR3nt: TGTGCCAGCAGCCCCAGACTAGCGGGACGCCACGAGCAGTACTTC
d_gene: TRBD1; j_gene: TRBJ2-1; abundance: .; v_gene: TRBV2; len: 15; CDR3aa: CASSDDRGYMDEQFF; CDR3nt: TGTGCCAGCAGTGATGACAGGGGGTACATGGATGAGCAGTTCTTC
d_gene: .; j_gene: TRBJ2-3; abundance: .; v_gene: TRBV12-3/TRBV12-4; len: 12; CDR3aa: CASTQTTDTQYF; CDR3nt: TGTGCCAGCACCCAGACCACAGATACGCAGTATTTT
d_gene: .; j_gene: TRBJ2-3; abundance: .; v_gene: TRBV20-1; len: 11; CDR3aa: CSAATADTQYF; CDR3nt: TGCAGTGCGGCAACAGCAGATACGCAGTATTTT
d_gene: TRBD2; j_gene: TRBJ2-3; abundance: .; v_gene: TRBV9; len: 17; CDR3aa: CASSVDTSGGGADTQYF; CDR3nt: TGTGCCAGCAGCGTAGATACTAGCGGAGGGGGGGCGGATACGCAGTATTTT
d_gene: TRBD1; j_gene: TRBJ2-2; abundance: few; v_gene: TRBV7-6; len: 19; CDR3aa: CASSLVPGTGNSNTGELFF; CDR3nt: TGTGCCAGCAGCTTAGTTCCCGGGACAGGGAATTCGAACACCGGGGAGCTGTTTTTT
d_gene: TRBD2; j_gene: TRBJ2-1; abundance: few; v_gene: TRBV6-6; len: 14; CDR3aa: CASREGGPFMEQFF; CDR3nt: TGTGCCAGTAGGGAGGGAGGTCCCTTCATGGAGCAGTTCTTC
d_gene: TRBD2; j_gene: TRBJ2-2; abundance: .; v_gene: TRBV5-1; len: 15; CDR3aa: CASSSLPAGERELFF; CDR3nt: TGCGCCAGCAGCTCCCTTCCAGCGGGAGAGCGGGAGCTGTTTTTT
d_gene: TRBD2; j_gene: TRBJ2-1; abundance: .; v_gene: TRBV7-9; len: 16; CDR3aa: CASSLALAGTYNEQFF; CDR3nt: TGTGCCAGCAGCTTAGCCCTAGCGGGGACCTACAATGAGCAGTTCTTC
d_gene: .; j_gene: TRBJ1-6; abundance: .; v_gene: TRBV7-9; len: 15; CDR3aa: CASSLVGNLNSPLHF; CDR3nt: TGTGCCAGCAGCTTAGTGGGGAACCTTAATTCACCCCTCCACTTT
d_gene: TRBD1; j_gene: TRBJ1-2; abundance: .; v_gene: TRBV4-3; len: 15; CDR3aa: CASSQDGTGYYGYTF; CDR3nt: TGCGCCAGCAGCCAAGATGGGACAGGGTACTATGGCTACACCTTC
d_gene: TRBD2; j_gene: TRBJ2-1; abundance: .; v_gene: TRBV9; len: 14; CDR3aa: CASSVLSGTREQFF; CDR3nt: TGTGCCAGCAGCGTACTGAGCGGGACGCGTGAGCAGTTCTTC
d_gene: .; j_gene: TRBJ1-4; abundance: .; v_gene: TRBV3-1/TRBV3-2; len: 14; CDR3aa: CASSQDLGNEKLFF; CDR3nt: TGTGCCAGCAGCCAAGATCTTGGTAATGAAAAACTGTTTTTT
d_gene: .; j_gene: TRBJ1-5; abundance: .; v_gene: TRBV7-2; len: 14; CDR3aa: CASSPRMSNQPQHF; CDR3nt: TGTGCCAGCAGCCCCCGGATGAGCAATCAGCCCCAGCATTTT
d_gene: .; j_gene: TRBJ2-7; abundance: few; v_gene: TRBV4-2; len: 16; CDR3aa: CASSQEGQEGAHEQYF; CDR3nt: TGTGCCAGCAGCCAAGAAGGCCAGGAGGGAGCCCACGAGCAGTACTTC
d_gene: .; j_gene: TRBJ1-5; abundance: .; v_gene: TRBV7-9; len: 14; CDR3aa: CASSPPGINQPQHF; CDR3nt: TGTGCCAGCAGCCCCCCAGGGATCAATCAGCCCCAGCATTTT
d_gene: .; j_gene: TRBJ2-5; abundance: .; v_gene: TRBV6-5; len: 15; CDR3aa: CASSSTQYGTETQYF; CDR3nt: TGTGCCAGCAGCTCAACCCAATACGGGACGGAGACCCAGTACTTC
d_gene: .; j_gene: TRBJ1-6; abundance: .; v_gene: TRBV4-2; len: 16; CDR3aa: CASSQDGPGRSSPLHF; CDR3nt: TGTGCCAGCAGCCAAGATGGTCCGGGGCGGAGTTCACCCCTCCACTTT
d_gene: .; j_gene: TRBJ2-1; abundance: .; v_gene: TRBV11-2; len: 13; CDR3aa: CASSMQLGNEQFF; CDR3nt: TGTGCCAGCAGCATGCAACTAGGCAATGAGCAGTTCTTC
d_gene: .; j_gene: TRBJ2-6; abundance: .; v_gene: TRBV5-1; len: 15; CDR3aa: CASSSTGSGANVLTF; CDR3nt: TGCGCCAGCAGCAGTACAGGTTCTGGGGCCAACGTCCTGACTTTC
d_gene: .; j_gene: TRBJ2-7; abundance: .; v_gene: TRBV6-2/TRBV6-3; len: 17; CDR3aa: CASSSDLFRDTAYEQYF; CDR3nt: TGTGCCAGCAGTTCCGATCTCTTCCGGGACACAGCCTACGAGCAGTACTTC
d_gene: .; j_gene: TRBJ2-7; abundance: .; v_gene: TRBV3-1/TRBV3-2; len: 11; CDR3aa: CASSQGIWQYF; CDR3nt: TGTGCCAGCAGCCAAGGGATTTGGCAGTACTTC
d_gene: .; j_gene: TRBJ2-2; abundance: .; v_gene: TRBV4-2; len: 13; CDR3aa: CASSMGIPGELFF; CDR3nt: TGTGCCAGCTCGATGGGAATCCCCGGGGAGCTGTTTTTT
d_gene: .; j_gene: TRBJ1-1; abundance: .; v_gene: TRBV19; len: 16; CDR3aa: CASSIEVGYGDTEAFF; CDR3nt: TGTGCCAGTAGTATAGAGGTTGGGTATGGGGACACTGAAGCTTTCTTT
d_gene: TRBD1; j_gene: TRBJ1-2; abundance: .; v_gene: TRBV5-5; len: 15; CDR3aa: CASSLARTGNYGYTF; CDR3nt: TGTGCCAGCAGCTTGGCCCGGACAGGGAACTATGGCTACACCTTC
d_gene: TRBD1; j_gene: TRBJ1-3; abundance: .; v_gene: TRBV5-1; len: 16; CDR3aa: CASSLAAGTVGNTIYF; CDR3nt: TGCGCCAGCAGCTTGGCAGCTGGGACAGTTGGAAACACCATATATTTT
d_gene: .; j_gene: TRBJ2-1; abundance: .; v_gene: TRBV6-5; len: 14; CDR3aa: CASTPLSAHNEQFF; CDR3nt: TGTGCCAGCACCCCCTTGAGCGCCCACAATGAGCAGTTCTTC
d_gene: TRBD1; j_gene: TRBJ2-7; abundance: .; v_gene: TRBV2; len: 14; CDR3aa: CASSRTGPLYEQYF; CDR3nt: TGTGCCAGCAGTCGGACAGGGCCATTATACGAGCAGTACTTC
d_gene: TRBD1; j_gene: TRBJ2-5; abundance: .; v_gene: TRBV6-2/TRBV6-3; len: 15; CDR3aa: CASSPRGTGDETQYF; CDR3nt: TGTGCCAGCAGCCCACGGGGGACAGGGGACGAGACCCAGTACTTC
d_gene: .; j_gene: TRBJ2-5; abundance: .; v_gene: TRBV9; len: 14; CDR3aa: CASSTTGSQETQYF; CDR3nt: TGTGCCAGCAGCACCACGGGATCCCAAGAGACCCAGTACTTC
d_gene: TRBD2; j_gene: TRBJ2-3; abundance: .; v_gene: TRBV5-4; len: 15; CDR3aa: CASSPSGGTTDTQYF; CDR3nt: TGTGCCAGCAGCCCTAGCGGGGGAACCACAGATACGCAGTATTTT
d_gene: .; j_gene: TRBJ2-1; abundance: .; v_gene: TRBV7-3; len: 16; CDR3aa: CASSRASGQSHNEQFF; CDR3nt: TGTGCCAGCAGCCGAGCGAGCGGACAGAGCCACAATGAGCAGTTCTTC
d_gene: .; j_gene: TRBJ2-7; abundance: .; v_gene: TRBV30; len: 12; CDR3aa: CAWTRQGYEQYF; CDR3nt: TGTGCCTGGACCAGGCAGGGGTACGAGCAGTACTTC
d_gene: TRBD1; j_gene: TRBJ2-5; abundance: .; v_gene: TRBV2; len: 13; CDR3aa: CASRETGGATQYF; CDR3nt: TGTGCCAGCAGAGAAACAGGGGGCGCTACCCAGTACTTC
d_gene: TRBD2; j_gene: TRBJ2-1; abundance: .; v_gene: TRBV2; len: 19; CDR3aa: CASSEIGIAGGPGENEQFF; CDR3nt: TGTGCCAGCAGTGAAATCGGGATAGCGGGGGGCCCTGGGGAGAATGAGCAGTTCTTC
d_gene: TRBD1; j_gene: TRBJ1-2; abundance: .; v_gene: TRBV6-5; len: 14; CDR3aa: CASRPGQFNYGYTF; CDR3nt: TGTGCCAGCAGGCCGGGACAGTTCAACTATGGCTACACCTTC
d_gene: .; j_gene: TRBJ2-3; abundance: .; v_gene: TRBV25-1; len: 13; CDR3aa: CASTSGYRDTQYF; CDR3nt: TGTGCCAGCACCTCGGGGTACAGAGATACGCAGTATTTT
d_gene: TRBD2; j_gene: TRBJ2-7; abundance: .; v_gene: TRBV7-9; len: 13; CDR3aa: CASSSSGRYEQYF; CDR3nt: TGTGCCAGCAGCTCCAGCGGGAGATACGAGCAGTACTTC
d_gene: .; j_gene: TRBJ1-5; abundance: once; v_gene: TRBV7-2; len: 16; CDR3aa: CASSPSGFPSNQPQHF; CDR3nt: TGTGCCAGCAGCCCTTCAGGGTTCCCTAGCAATCAGCCCCAGCATTTT